This entry lists 9 T cell receptor beta chains sequenced from one sample in a study of blood T cell repertoires in COVID-19 (dated by TCRdb to about 2020). Library construction relied on the immunoSEQ multiplex PCR assay. TCRdb mirrors the immuneACCESS table, restricted to in-frame sequences. Some clones are absent from its copies; in checked studies, under half trace to an unresolved V gene, and the reason for the others is unknown. For this sample there are more than 150,000 clones; about four fifths appear just once. The biggest ten clones account for approximately 15% of the sample. Sequences were obtained from peripheral blood. Source of these receptors: a woman older than 75 with acute or convalescent COVID-19.

The chain recombines TRBV6-1 with TRBJ1-2; no clear D gene. The CDR3 runs to 11 residues. Trimming cost V 7 bases and J 8 bases, with 11 bases left between them. Germline V lookup: CDR1 MNHNS, CDR2 SASEGT. As DNA, the CDR3 is TGTGCCAGCAAGGAGGCGGGGGGCTACACCTTC. The encoded protein is CASKEAGGYTF.

This clone has only a few counts. The V gene is TRBV6-1, the J gene TRBJ2-3, with 10 bases aligning to TRBD2. Germline V gives CDR1 MNHNS, CDR2 SASEGT. V lost 4 bases and J lost 1; bases outside the gene matches: 11. This CDR3 has 18 amino acids. The CDR3 nucleotides are TGTGCCAGCAGTGGGGCTAGCGGGAGAGTAATCGGCACAGATACGCAGTATTTT. Residues: CASSGASGRVIGTDTQYF.

This clone has just one count. This sequence joins TRBV18 and TRBJ1-3; 8 bases are shared with TRBD1. Germline CDR1 reads KGHSH; CDR2 reads LQKENI. The CDR3 length is 16 residues. J was trimmed by 2 bases and V by 3 bases; bases with no gene match: 6. The CDR3 sequence: CASSPYGQGTGNTIYF. The CDR3 coding sequence is TGTGCCAGCTCACCTTACGGACAGGGTACTGGAAACACCATATATTTT.

The chain employs TRBV28 and TRBJ1-6, with 8 bases that match TRBD1. The CDR3 covers 13 residues. Germline CDR1 is MDHEN and CDR2 is SYDVKM. The V segment lost 5 bases and the J segment 10 bases; nucleotides outside the gene matches: 4. The CDR3 DNA reads as TGTGCCAGCAGTGAACCAGGGGGCTCACCCCTCCACTTT. It codes for CASSEPGGSPLHF.

The CDR3 sequence is CASTLTGADYQPQHF. CDR3 bases: TGTGCCAGCACCCTGACAGGGGCGGATTATCAGCCCCAGCATTTT. The chain uses TRBV6-6 and TRBJ1-5, with 8 positions matching TRBD1. The junction had 10 bases not matched to a gene; V was cut back by 7 bases and J by 5 bases. CDR1 and CDR2 from the germline V gene are MNHNY and SVGAGI (reference sequence). There are 15 residues in the CDR3.

This chain links TRBV6-5 with TRBJ1-1, with unresolved D. Per germline, CDR1 MNHEY and CDR2 SVGAGI. The V end was cut by 8 bases, the J end by 4 bases, with 11 bases between. The CDR3 sequence is 12 residues long. CDR3 amino acids: CASGPLRTEAFF. CDR3 DNA: TGTGCCAGCGGGCCTTTGCGCACTGAAGCTTTCTTT.

The chain recombines TRBV10-2 with TRBJ2-3; D uncertain. Per the germline V gene, CDR1 is WSHSY and CDR2 is SAAADI. V was cut by 2 bases and J by 8 bases, with 8 bases left in between. This CDR3 is built from 12 residues. The chain's CDR3 is CASSEEAFTQYF. The CDR3 nucleotides are TGCGCCAGCAGTGAGGAGGCGTTTACGCAGTATTTT.

The chain carries TRBV6-1 and TRBJ1-2; no reliable D call. From germline, CDR1 is MNHNS and CDR2 SASEGT. The CDR3 totals 12 residues. V was clipped by 3 bases and J by 7 bases, with 9 bases between them. The CDR3 reads CASSETTAGYTF. The CDR3 DNA reads as TGTGCCAGCAGTGAGACCACAGCTGGCTACACCTTC.

The genes are TRBV18 and TRBJ1-6, with a tentative D call TRBD1 (5 bases). This CDR3 comprises 14 residues. Per the germline V gene, CDR1 is KGHSH and CDR2 is LQKENI. The V end lost 3 bases, the J end lost 5 bases, and 8 bases lay between the germline ends. The CDR3 nucleotides read TGTGCCAGCTCACCGCAAGGGGATAATTCACCCCTCCACTTT. Translating gives CASSPQGDNSPLHF.